What follows are 31 T cell receptor beta chains derived from one specimen sequenced in a study of blood T cell repertoires in COVID-19. Libraries were prepared by immunoSEQ multiplex PCR; TCRdb keeps only in-frame clonotypes and omits some of them. The sample consists of under 250,000 clones, roughly 81% of them appearing once. Sequenced sample: peripheral blood. The origin of the receptors is a man between 45 and 60 years old who had recovered from COVID-19.

The chain employs TRBV19 and TRBJ2-1, with D possibly being TRBD1 (6 bases). V lost 2 bases, J lost 6 bases, and 14 bases lay in between. The CDR3 is made up of 15 amino acids. In germline, CDR1 is LNHDA, CDR2 SQIVND (reference sequence). CDR3 nucleotide sequence: TGTGCCAGTAGTATACAGGGGTTCAGTGCCAATGAGCAGTTCTTC. It yields the protein CASSIQGFSANEQFF.

The V gene is TRBV7-2, the J gene TRBJ2-7; D ambiguous. Germline CDR1 SGHTA, CDR2 FQGNSA. V dropped 0 bases and J dropped 4 bases, with 7 bases sitting between them. This CDR3 spans 13 amino acids. CDR3 region: CASSLAREYEQYF. The DNA of the CDR3 is TGTGCCAGCAGCTTAGCTCGCGAGTACGAGCAGTACTTC.

The genes are TRBV14 and TRBJ2-2; 10 nucleotides align to TRBD1. The CDR3 has 16 amino acids. Per the germline V gene, CDR1 is SGHDN and CDR2 is FVKESK. V lost 4 bases, J lost 2 bases, and 4 bases stayed unmatched. CDR3 in amino acids: CASSRPTGGNTGELFF. DNA of the CDR3: TGTGCCAGCAGCCGTCCGACAGGGGGCAACACCGGGGAGCTGTTTTTT.

With respect to this clone: The sample has other DNA sequences that encode this CDR3 too. The CDR3 reads CASSLGQGAYEQYF. The CDR3 DNA sequence: TGCGCCAGCAGCTTGGGCCAGGGGGCCTACGAGCAGTACTTC. The J gene is TRBJ2-7, the V gene TRBV5-1; 7 bases are shared with TRBD1. CDR3 length: 14 residues. Germline-derived CDR1 and CDR2 are SGHRS and YFSETQ. The junction had 2 bases not matched to a gene; V was cut back by 0 bases and J by 2 bases.

This sequence joins TRBV2 and TRBJ2-7; D unclear. The CDR3 runs to 10 residues. Looked up from germline, CDR1 is SNHLY and CDR2 is FYNNEI. Trimming removed 4 bases from V and 7 bases from J, with 5 bases in between. The CDR3 DNA reads TGTGCCAGCAGTGTGCGGGAGCAGTACTTC. This codes for CASSVREQYF.

The V call is TRBV30, the J call TRBJ1-3; 8 nucleotides match TRBD1. From germline, CDR1 is GTSNPN and CDR2 SVGIG (reference sequence). Trimming removed 4 bases from V and 9 bases from J; junction bases left unmatched: 8. CDR3 length: 13 residues. Here the CDR3 DNA reads TGTGCCTGGAAATGGGGACAGGAGAGCACCATATATTTT. It codes for CAWKWGQESTIYF.

The gene calls are TRBV30 and TRBJ1-5, with a possible D match to TRBD1 (5 bases). CDR1 GTSNPN and CDR2 SVGIG come from the germline V gene (reference sequence). Trimming removed 3 bases at V and 6 bases at J, with 21 bases between. The CDR3 totals 16 residues. The chain's CDR3 is CAWSQTRTSKGQPQHF. The CDR3 DNA is TGTGCCTGGAGCCAAACCAGGACATCTAAGGGTCAGCCCCAGCATTTT.

V and J are TRBV23-1 and TRBJ2-1; a possible D gene is TRBD1 (5 bases). Being an ORF, TRBV23-1 has a function that is uncertain. CDR3 size: 13 residues. The V gene lost 8 bases and the J gene lost 8 bases, with 16 bases spanning the gap. CDR3 amino acids: CASRRVRRDEQFF. CDR3 nucleotide sequence: TGCGCCAGCCGCAGGGTCCGACGGGATGAGCAGTTCTTC.

This clone was detected once. This chain links TRBV7-9 with TRBJ2-4, with 8 bases aligning to TRBD1. Germline assignment: CDR1 SEHNR and CDR2 FQNEAQ (reference sequence). CDR3 size: 16 residues. Trimming cost V 1 base and J 3 bases; bases outside gene matches: 5. The CDR3 sequence is CASSLGTGHLKNIQYF. For the CDR3, the DNA is TGTGCCAGCAGCTTAGGGACAGGGCACCTCAAAAACATTCAGTACTTC.

The chain couples TRBV3-1 (or the pseudogene TRBV3-2) to TRBJ2-3, with 8 bases matching TRBD1. Trimming removed 1 base from V and 1 base from J; junction bases left unmatched: 4. Germline V lookup: CDR1 LGHDT, CDR2 YNNKEL (reference sequence). This CDR3 spans 16 amino acids. The chain's CDR3 is CASSQGTGTRTDTQYF. CDR3 coding DNA: TGTGCCAGCAGCCAAGGGACAGGGACCCGCACAGATACGCAGTATTTT.

The J gene is TRBJ1-3, the V gene TRBV11-2; 7 bases are shared with TRBD1. Germline trimming cut 10 bases from V and 3 bases from J; bases unmatched to any gene: 6. Germline CDR1 and CDR2: SGHAT and FQNNGV. The CDR3 has 13 residues. The CDR3 here is CATEGQVGNTIYF. CDR3 DNA: TGTGCCACCGAAGGACAGGTTGGAAACACCATATATTTT.

The J gene is TRBJ2-7, the V gene TRBV28; TRBD1 matches at 7 bases. V lost 4 bases and J lost 2; bases outside the gene matches: 5. This CDR3 region has 14 residues. Germline CDR1 and CDR2: MDHEN and SYDVKM. The CDR3 sequence: CASSSHGTAYEQYF. CDR3 nucleotide sequence: TGTGCCAGCAGTTCTCACGGGACAGCCTACGAGCAGTACTTC.

The chain carries TRBV6-4 and TRBJ2-1; possibly TRBD2 for D (5 bases). Germline assignment: CDR1 MRHNA and CDR2 SNTAGT. Deletions cut 4 bases from V and 0 bases from J, with 10 bases between. The CDR3 totals 15 residues. The CDR3 bases are TGTGCCAGCAGTGGGACTCCGACCTCCTACAATGAGCAGTTCTTC. It is translated as CASSGTPTSYNEQFF.

The V gene is TRBV6-1, the J gene TRBJ2-7; 9 bases are shared with TRBD2. Germline V gene lookup returns CDR1 MNHNS and CDR2 SASEGT. CDR3 length: 16 residues. The V gene end was trimmed by 4 bases and the J gene end by 0 bases; junction bases not matched to a gene: 7. The CDR3 sequence: CASSGGAGGSSYEQYF. The CDR3 DNA sequence: TGTGCCAGCAGTGGAGGGGCGGGAGGGAGCTCCTACGAGCAGTACTTC.

The CDR3 is CASSHLGTGVRETQYF. CDR3 nucleotide sequence: TGTGCCAGCAGCCACCTCGGGACAGGGGTTCGAGAGACCCAGTACTTC. The chain has TRBV14 and TRBJ2-5; TRBD1 matches at 10 bases. CDR3 length: 16 residues. Germline CDR1 and CDR2: SGHDN and FVKESK. Losses at the gene ends were 3 bases for V and 4 bases for J; bases not matched to a gene: 8.

CDR3 amino acids: CASSWTLGKDRSNTGELFF. Written as DNA, the CDR3 is TGCGCCAGCAGCTGGACGCTGGGGAAGGACAGGTCGAACACCGGGGAGCTGTTTTTT. This chain connects TRBV5-1 to TRBJ2-2, with 7 bases aligning to TRBD1. V was pared by 3 bases and J by 0 bases, with 14 bases of the junction left unmatched. The CDR3 loop spans 19 amino acids. The germline V gene encodes CDR1 SGHRS and CDR2 YFSETQ.

The rearrangement uses TRBV2 and TRBJ1-6; the match to TRBD1 covers 11 bases. Germline V lookup: CDR1 SNHLY, CDR2 FYNNEI. The trim removed 4 bases at V and 7 bases at J, leaving 3 bases unmatched. The CDR3 consists of 15 residues. The CDR3 bases are TGTGCCAGCAGTGGGACAGGGGGCATAAATTCACCCCTCCACTTT. It codes for CASSGTGGINSPLHF.

The rearrangement uses TRBV5-1 and TRBJ2-3; 12 nucleotides agree with TRBD1. Germline CDR1 reads SGHRS; CDR2 reads YFSETQ. The CDR3 runs 17 residues. The V gene end was trimmed by 0 bases and the J gene end by 4 bases; junction bases not matched to a gene: 6. The DNA of the CDR3 is TGCGCCAGCAGCTTGGGGGACGGGACAGGGGGCCCAGATACGCAGTATTTT. Its translation: CASSLGDGTGGPDTQYF.

The chain uses TRBV6-5 and TRBJ2-7; 11 nucleotides line up with TRBD2. With V trimmed by 0 bases and J by 3 bases, 1 base remained unmatched. Per the germline V gene, CDR1 is MNHEY and CDR2 is SVGAGI. CDR3 size: 15 residues. The CDR3 DNA follows: TGTGCCAGCAGTTACTCCGGGACTAGCGGCTACGAGCAGTACTTC. Protein: CASSYSGTSGYEQYF.

V gene TRBV5-1 combines with J gene TRBJ2-7; 9 bases are a match to TRBD1. Germline values: CDR1 SGHRS, CDR2 YFSETQ. V shed 4 bases and J 5 bases; nucleotides not matched to a gene: 7. The CDR3 loop spans 14 amino acids. The CDR3 region is CASSLRDRAHEQYF. The CDR3, as DNA: TGCGCCAGCAGCCTCCGGGACAGGGCCCACGAGCAGTACTTC. Drawing the rest from reference TRBV5-1 and TRBJ2-7, the complete variable domain is KAGVTQTPRYLIKTRGQQVTLSCSPISGHRSVSWYQQTPGQGLQFLFEYFSETQRNKGNFPGRFSGRQFSNSRSEMNVSTLELGDSALYLCASSLRDRAHEQYFGPGTRLTVT.

This rearrangement joins TRBV18 to TRBJ2-7; D is possibly TRBD1 (7 bases). Looked up from germline, CDR1 is KGHSH and CDR2 is LQKENI. The V end lost 4 bases, the J end lost 3 bases, and 19 bases lay between the germline ends. This CDR3 contains 16 residues. The CDR3 is CASSLQGAGGIYEQYF. The CDR3 coding sequence is TGTGCCAGCTCACTTCAGGGTGCAGGGGGGATCTACGAGCAGTACTTC.

This clone was observed a few times. The V gene is TRBV5-1, the J gene TRBJ2-7; 12 bases match TRBD2. V lost 2 bases and J lost 0; bases outside the gene matches: 12. The CDR3 extends over 19 amino acids. The germline CDR1 and CDR2 sequences are SGHRS and YFSETQ. For the CDR3, the DNA is TGCGCCAGCAGCTTACTTCCGGGACTAGCGGGCAAGAGCTCCTACGAGCAGTACTTC. Its protein product is CASSLLPGLAGKSSYEQYF.

The chain recombines TRBV30 with TRBJ2-7; perhaps TRBD1 as D (5 bases). Trimming removed 4 bases from V and 3 bases from J, with 13 bases in between. The germline gives CDR1 GTSNPN, CDR2 SVGIG (reference sequence). The CDR3 contains 13 residues. The CDR3 bases are TGTGCCTGGACTGTAGGACACCACTACGAGCAGTACTTC. Translated, it gives CAWTVGHHYEQYF.

The CDR3 loop is CASSWLAGAGEQFF. CDR3 in DNA: TGTGCCAGCAGCTGGCTAGCGGGAGCAGGTGAGCAGTTCTTC. This chain links TRBV11-2 with TRBJ2-1; the match to TRBD2 covers 10 bases. CDR3 size: 14 residues. The V segment lost 4 bases and the J segment 9 bases; nucleotides outside the gene matches: 6. CDR1 and CDR2 from the germline V gene are SGHAT and FQNNGV.

The chain joins TRBV5-1 to TRBJ2-1; the match to TRBD2 covers 10 bases. Per germline, CDR1 SGHRS and CDR2 YFSETQ. The junction had 3 bases not matched to a gene; V was cut back by 4 bases and J by 2 bases. This CDR3 has 15 residues. The chain's CDR3 is CASSAGTSAYNEQFF. The CDR3 nucleotides read TGCGCCAGCAGCGCCGGGACTAGCGCCTACAATGAGCAGTTCTTC.

The rearrangement links TRBV19 to TRBJ1-5, with 12 bases lining up with TRBD1. With V trimmed by 6 bases and J by 3 bases, 9 bases remained unmatched. Germline lookup yields CDR1 LNHDA and CDR2 SQIVND (reference sequence). The CDR3 extends over 17 amino acids. Written as DNA, the CDR3 is TGTGCCAGTAGCGCCTTCGGGACAGGGGGCCTCAATCAGCCCCAGCATTTT. This translates into CASSAFGTGGLNQPQHF.

The CDR3 region has the DNA TGTGCCAGCAGTTTGCCCGGGGTCGGTACGAACACTGAAGCTTTCTTT. Protein product: CASSLPGVGTNTEAFF. The V gene is TRBV28, the J gene TRBJ1-1; D is ambiguous. The CDR3 consists of 16 residues. Germline V CDR1 and CDR2: MDHEN, SYDVKM. The germline V and J ends were trimmed by 3 bases and 1 base, with 15 bases remaining between them.

The chain couples TRBV29-1 to TRBJ2-2; TRBD2 matches at 9 bases. CDR3 size: 16 residues. V shed 2 bases, J shed 4 bases, and the junction held 8 bases outside the gene matches. CDR1 and CDR2 (germline): SQVTM, ANQGSEA. The CDR3 reads CSVEFIAGVGTGELFF. As DNA, the CDR3 is TGCAGCGTTGAATTTATAGCGGGAGTGGGCACCGGGGAGCTGTTTTTT.

V gene TRBV28 combines with J gene TRBJ2-7, with a weak D call TRBD2 (7 bases). V lost 8 bases and J lost 7, with 24 bases in between. Germline V gene sequence: CDR1 MDHEN, CDR2 SYDVKM. The CDR3 totals 15 residues. The CDR3 region has the DNA TGTGCCAGCTTCCCCCAAGGGGGACTACCATGGGAGCAGTACTTC. It codes for CASFPQGGLPWEQYF.

In its sample, this clone was seen a few times. The chain recombines TRBV6-5 with TRBJ2-3; TRBD1 is a possible D gene (5 bases). V was trimmed by 2 bases and J by 0 bases, leaving 6 bases between them. Germline lookup yields CDR1 MNHEY and CDR2 SVGAGI. The CDR3 spans 14 residues. CDR3 nucleotides: TGTGCCAGCAGTTACGGGGCTAGCACAGATACGCAGTATTTT. The encoded protein is CASSYGASTDTQYF.

This clone was seen more than once but under ten times. The chain is built from TRBV28 and TRBJ1-2; D is perhaps TRBD1 (6 bases). Germline assignment: CDR1 MDHEN and CDR2 SYDVKM. Trimming stripped 6 bases from V and 4 bases from J, with 21 bases between. The CDR3 sequence is 16 residues long. CDR3 loop: CASSKDSFGSSYGYTF. The CDR3 nucleotides are TGTGCCAGCAGCAAGGACAGTTTTGGATCGTCCTATGGCTACACCTTC.